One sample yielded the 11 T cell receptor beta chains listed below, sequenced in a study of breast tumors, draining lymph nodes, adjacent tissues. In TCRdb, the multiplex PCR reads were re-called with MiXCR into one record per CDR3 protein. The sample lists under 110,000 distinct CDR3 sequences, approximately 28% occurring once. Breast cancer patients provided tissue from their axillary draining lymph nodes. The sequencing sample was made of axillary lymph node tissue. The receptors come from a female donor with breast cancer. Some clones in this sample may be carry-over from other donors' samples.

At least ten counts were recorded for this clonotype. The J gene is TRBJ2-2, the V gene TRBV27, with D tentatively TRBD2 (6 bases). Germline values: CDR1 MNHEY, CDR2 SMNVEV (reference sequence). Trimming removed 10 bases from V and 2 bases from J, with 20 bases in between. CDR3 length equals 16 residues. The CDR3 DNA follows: TGTGCCATCAAACTGGGCGGGACCCATAACACCGGGGAGCTGTTTTTT. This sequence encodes CAIKLGGTHNTGELFF.

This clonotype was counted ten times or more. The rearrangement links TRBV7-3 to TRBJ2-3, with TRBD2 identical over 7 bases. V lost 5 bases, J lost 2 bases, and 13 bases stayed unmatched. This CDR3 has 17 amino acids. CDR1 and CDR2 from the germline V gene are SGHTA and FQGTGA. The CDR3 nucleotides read TGTGCCAGCAGCCTGGAGGCGGGAGCTTTCTACACAGATACGCAGTATTTT. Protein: CASSLEAGAFYTDTQYF.

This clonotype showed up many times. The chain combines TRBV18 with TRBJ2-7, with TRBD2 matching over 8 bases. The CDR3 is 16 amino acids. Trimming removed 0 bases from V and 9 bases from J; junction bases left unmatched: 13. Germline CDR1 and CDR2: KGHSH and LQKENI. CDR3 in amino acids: CASSPPGGTGTRRQYF. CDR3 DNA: TGTGCCAGCTCACCACCGGGGGGCACCGGGACTAGAAGGCAGTACTTC.

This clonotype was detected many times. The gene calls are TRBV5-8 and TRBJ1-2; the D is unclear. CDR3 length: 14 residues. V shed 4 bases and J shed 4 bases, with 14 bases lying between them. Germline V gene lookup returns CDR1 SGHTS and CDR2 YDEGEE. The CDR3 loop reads CASSPRTGGYGYTF. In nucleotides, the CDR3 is TGTGCCAGCAGCCCCAGGACGGGAGGCTATGGCTACACCTTC. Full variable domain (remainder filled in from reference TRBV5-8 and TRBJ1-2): EAGVTQSPTHLIKTRGQQATLRCSPISGHTSVYWYQQALGLGLQFLLWYDEGEERNRGNFPPRFSGRQFPNYSSELNVNALELEDSALYLCASSPRTGGYGYTFGSGTRLTVV.

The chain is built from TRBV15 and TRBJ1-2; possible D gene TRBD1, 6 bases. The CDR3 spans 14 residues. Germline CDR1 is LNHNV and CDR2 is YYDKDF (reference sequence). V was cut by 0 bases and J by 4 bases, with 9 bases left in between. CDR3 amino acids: CATSRDKTGYGYTF. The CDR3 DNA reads TGTGCCACCAGCAGAGATAAGACAGGCTATGGCTACACCTTC.

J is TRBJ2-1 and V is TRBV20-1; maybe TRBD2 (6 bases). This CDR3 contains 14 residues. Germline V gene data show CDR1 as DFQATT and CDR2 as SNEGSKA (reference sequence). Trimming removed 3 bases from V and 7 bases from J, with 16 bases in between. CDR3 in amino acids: CSASPGLAFNEQFF. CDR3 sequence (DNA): TGCAGTGCTAGTCCCGGTCTAGCGTTTAATGAGCAGTTCTTC.

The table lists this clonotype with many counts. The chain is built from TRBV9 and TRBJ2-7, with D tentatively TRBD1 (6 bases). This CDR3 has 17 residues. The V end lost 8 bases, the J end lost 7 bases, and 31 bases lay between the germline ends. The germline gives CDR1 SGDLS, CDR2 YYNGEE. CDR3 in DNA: TGTGCCAGTTACCTCACTCAGAGCCCGGACAGTTTGGGGGAGCAGTACTTC. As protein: CASYLTQSPDSLGEQYF.

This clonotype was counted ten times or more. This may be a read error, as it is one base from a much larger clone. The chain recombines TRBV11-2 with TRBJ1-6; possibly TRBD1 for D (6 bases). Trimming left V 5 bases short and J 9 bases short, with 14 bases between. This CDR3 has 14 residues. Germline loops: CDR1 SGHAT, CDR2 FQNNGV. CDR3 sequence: CASSRTGNASPLHF. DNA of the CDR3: TGTGCCAGCAGCCGCACAGGGAATGCTTCACCCCTCCACTTT.

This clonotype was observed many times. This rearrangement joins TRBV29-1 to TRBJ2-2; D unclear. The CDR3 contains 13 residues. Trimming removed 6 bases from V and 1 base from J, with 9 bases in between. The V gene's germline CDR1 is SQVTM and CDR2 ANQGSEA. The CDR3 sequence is CSVCLGNTGELFF. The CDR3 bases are TGCAGCGTCTGCTTGGGGAACACCGGGGAGCTGTTTTTT.

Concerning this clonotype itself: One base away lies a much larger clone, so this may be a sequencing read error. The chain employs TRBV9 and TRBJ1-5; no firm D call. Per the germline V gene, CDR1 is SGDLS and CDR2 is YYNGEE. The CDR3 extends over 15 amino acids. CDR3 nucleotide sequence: TGTGCCAGCAGCGGCCTAATATACGGGGTCAGGCCCCCGCATTTT. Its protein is CASSGLIYGVRPPHF.

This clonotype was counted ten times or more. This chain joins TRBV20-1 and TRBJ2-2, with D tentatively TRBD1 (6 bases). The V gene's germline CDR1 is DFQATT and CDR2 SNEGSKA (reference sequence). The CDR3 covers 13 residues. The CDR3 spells CTPQDRNTGELFF. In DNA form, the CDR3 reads TGCACTCCACAGGACAGGAACACCGGGGAGCTGTTTTTT.